Listed here are 13 T cell receptor beta chains from one sample, sequenced in a study of beta chain features in type 1 diabetes (dated by TCRdb to the late 2010s). The method behind the library was the immunoSEQ multiplex PCR assay. The High Capacity cDNA Reverse Transcription Kit was used to reverse transcribe all of the isolated RNA, meaning that expressed TCRB transcripts were what got sequenced. This immuneACCESS table, as held by TCRdb, lists in-frame sequences with V and J called but not all clones. Of the missing ones, under half trace to an unresolved V gene in checked studies; the others have no known cause. The sample data list roughly 310,000 clones, and approximately 11% of these were observed just once. The ten largest account for around 0.015% of the sample. The specimen sequenced was naive CD4+ T cells from blood. The sample's cell subset or site label is to be understood as: true naive CD4+ T cells. These receptors were taken from a woman aged 25 to 39 in good health.

In this sample, this clone turned up a few times. This chain links TRBV28 with TRBJ2-4, with 8 positions matching TRBD1. The CDR3 is made up of 16 amino acids. J gave up 0 bases and V 7 bases, and 8 bases lay outside the gene matches. CDR1 is MDHEN, CDR2 SYDVKM, per germline. The CDR3 is CASTPDRVLAKNIQYF. The CDR3 DNA reads as TGTGCCAGCACCCCGGACAGGGTGCTAGCCAAAAACATTCAGTACTTC. Supplemented by reference TRBV28 and TRBJ2-4, the full variable domain reads DVKVTQSSRYLVKRTGEKVFLECVQDMDHENMFWYRQDPGLGLRLIYFSYDVKMKEKGDIPEGYSVSREKKERFSLILESASTNQTSMYLCASTPDRVLAKNIQYFGAGTRLSVL.

This clone occurred a few times. This rearrangement joins TRBV25-1 to TRBJ1-1, with D possibly matching TRBD1 (5 bases). Trimming cost V 6 bases and J 6 bases, with 14 bases left between them. This CDR3 spans 13 amino acids. Looked up from germline, CDR1 is MGHDK and CDR2 is SYGVNS. CDR3 residues: CASSVQGKPEAFF. CDR3 sequence (DNA): TGTGCCAGCAGCGTTCAGGGCAAACCTGAAGCTTTCTTT.

The chain employs TRBV13 and TRBJ2-7; the D gene is possibly TRBD1 (6 bases). This CDR3 region has 14 residues. The V and J ends lost 2 bases and 2 bases respectively, with 10 bases between them. Germline CDR1 is PRHDT and CDR2 is FYEKMQ (reference sequence). The DNA for the CDR3 is TGTGCCAGCAGCTTACATCCAGGGGCCTACGAGCAGTACTTC. As protein: CASSLHPGAYEQYF. Drawing the rest from reference TRBV13 and TRBJ2-7, the complete variable domain is AAGVIQSPRHLIKEKRETATLKCYPIPRHDTVYWYQQGPGQDPQFLISFYEKMQSDKGSIPDRFSAQQFSDYHSELNMSSLELGDSALYFCASSLHPGAYEQYFGPGTRLTVT.

This clone was picked up a small number of times. The chain links TRBV29-1 to TRBJ2-1, with TRBD2 matching 10 bases. There are 20 residues in the CDR3. Unmatched junction bases numbered 22, after V lost 6 bases and J lost 2 bases. The V gene's germline CDR1 is SQVTM and CDR2 ANQGSEA. The CDR3 loop reads CSVSGLGQREGLNAYNEQFF. In nucleotides, the CDR3 is TGCAGCGTGTCGGGATTAGGGCAGCGGGAGGGCCTGAATGCCTACAATGAGCAGTTCTTC.

A few counts support this clone. Without the conserved terminal phenylalanine or tryptophan, this CDR3 likely stems from a read error. No DNA is shown, since the ends of the CDR3 on it are uncertain; the CDR3 is the one TCRdb lists. The chain has TRBV27 and TRBJ2-7; the D call TRBD1 from the table was never checked on the DNA. The CDR3 totals 9 residues, both ends included. The germline CDR1 and CDR2 sequences are MNHEY and SMNVEV (reference sequence). This chain's CDR3 is CASRRPVYI.

This chain uses TRBV7-9 with TRBJ2-5; 10 nucleotides match TRBD1. Germline CDR1 is SEHNR and CDR2 is FQNEAQ (reference sequence). The CDR3 length is 18 residues. V lost 1 base, J lost 1 base, and 9 bases stayed unmatched. CDR3 DNA sequence: TGTGCCAGCAGCTTAGGGGACAGGGGCCTCCTTTCCCAAGAGACCCAGTACTTC. Translating it yields CASSLGDRGLLSQETQYF.

This clone was counted a few times. The chain combines TRBV15 with TRBJ2-3; the D is unclear. Germline assignment: CDR1 LNHNV and CDR2 YYDKDF (reference sequence). The CDR3 covers 17 residues. With 2 bases removed from V and 0 bases from J, the gap between germline ends came to 15 bases. The CDR3 loop is CATSRIPIAGSTDTQYF. The CDR3 region has the DNA TGTGCCACCAGCAGAATCCCAATAGCTGGGAGCACAGATACGCAGTATTTT.

This clone was detected only a few times. V and J are TRBV28 and TRBJ2-7; 9 bases are shared with TRBD2. V gave up 6 bases and J gave up 7 bases; unmatched junction bases: 13. The CDR3 has 15 residues. CDR1 and CDR2 (germline): MDHEN, SYDVKM. The CDR3 sequence is CASSRGTSPVGEQYF. The CDR3, as DNA: TGTGCCAGCAGCCGCGGGACTAGCCCTGTGGGGGAGCAGTACTTC.

This clone came up a few times. The rearrangement joins TRBV9 to TRBJ1-1; D is perhaps TRBD1 (6 bases). V dropped 4 bases and J dropped 1 base, with 14 bases sitting between them. Germline CDR1 is SGDLS and CDR2 is YYNGEE. There are 15 residues in the CDR3. The CDR3, as DNA: TGTGCCAGCAGCCCCCGGGGGGGACAGAACACTGAAGCTTTCTTT. It specifies CASSPRGGQNTEAFF.

This clone has just a few counts. V and J are TRBV30 and TRBJ2-7; the match to TRBD1 covers 8 bases. Germline V gene lookup returns CDR1 GTSNPN and CDR2 SVGIG (reference sequence). V lost 2 bases to trimming and J lost 0 bases; unmatched junction nucleotides: 3. CDR3 length equals 14 residues. CDR3 nucleotides: TGTGCCTGGAGTACAGGGGGGAGCTCCTACGAGCAGTACTTC. Its protein product is CAWSTGGSSYEQYF.

The chain has TRBV4-2 and TRBJ2-6; 7 nucleotides agree with TRBD1. From germline, CDR1 is LGHNA and CDR2 YNFKEQ. The length of the CDR3 is 15 residues. Trimming at V came to 4 bases and at J to 7 bases, leaving 7 bases not matched to a gene. The CDR3 here is CASSPGQVGANVLTF. The CDR3 bases are TGTGCCAGCAGCCCTGGACAGGTTGGCGCCAACGTCCTGACTTTC.

This clone was found a few times. The V call is TRBV6-1, the J call TRBJ2-4, with D perhaps TRBD1 (6 bases). The CDR3 runs to 15 residues. Germline CDR1 reads MNHNS; CDR2 reads SASEGT. The V gene lost 4 bases and the J gene lost 8 bases, with 18 bases spanning the gap. The CDR3 DNA follows: TGTGCCAGCAGTGTAGTGTCGGCCCCAGGGGACATTCAGTACTTC. Translated, it gives CASSVVSAPGDIQYF.

The chain joins TRBV29-1 to TRBJ1-2; 11 bases are shared with TRBD1. Germline V lookup: CDR1 SQVTM, CDR2 ANQGSEA. There are 15 residues in the CDR3. V was pared by 5 bases and J by 3 bases, with 8 bases of the junction left unmatched. The DNA of the CDR3 is TGCAGCGTTCTCGGGGACAGGGGGGAATACTATGGCTACACCTTC. Encoded protein: CSVLGDRGEYYGYTF.